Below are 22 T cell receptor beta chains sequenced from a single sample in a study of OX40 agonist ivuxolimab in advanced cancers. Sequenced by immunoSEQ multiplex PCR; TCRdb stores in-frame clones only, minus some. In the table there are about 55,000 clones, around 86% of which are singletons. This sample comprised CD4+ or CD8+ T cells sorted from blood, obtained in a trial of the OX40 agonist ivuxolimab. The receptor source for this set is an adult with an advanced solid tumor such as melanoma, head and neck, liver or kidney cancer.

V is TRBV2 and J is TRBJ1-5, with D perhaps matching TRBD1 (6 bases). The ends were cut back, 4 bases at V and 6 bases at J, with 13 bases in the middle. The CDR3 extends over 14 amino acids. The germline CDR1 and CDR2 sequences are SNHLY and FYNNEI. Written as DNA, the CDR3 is TGTGCCAGCAGTGGGGAGGGACACGGTCAGCCCCAGCATTTT. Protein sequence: CASSGEGHGQPQHF. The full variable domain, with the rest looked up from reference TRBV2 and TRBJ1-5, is EPEVTQTPSHQVTQMGQEVILRCVPISNHLYFYWYRQILGQKVEFLVSFYNNEISEKSEIFDDQFSVERPDGSNFTLKIRSTKLEDSAMYFCASSGEGHGQPQHFGDGTRLSIL.

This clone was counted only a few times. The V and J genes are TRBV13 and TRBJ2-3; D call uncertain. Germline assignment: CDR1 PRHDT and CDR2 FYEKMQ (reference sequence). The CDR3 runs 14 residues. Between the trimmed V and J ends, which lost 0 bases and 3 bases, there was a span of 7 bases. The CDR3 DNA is TGTGCCAGCAGCTTAGGTGTAGGGACAGATACGCAGTATTTT. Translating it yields CASSLGVGTDTQYF.

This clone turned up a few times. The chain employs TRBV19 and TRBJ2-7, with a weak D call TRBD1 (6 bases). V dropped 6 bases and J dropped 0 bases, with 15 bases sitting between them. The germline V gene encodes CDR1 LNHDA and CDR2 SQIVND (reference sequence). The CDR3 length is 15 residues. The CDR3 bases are TGTGCCAGTAGGCCGAGGGCAGGGGACTCCTACGAGCAGTACTTC. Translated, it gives CASRPRAGDSYEQYF.

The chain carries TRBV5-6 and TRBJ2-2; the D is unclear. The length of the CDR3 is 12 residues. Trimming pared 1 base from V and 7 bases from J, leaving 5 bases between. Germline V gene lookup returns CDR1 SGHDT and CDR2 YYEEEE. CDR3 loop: CASSLLIGELFF. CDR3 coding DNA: TGTGCCAGCAGCTTGCTTATCGGGGAGCTGTTTTTT.

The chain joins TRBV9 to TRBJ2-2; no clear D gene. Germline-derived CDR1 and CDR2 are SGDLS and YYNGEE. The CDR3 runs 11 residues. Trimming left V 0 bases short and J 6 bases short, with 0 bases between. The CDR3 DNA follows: TGTGCCAGCAGCGTAGCCGGGGAGCTGTTTTTT. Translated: CASSVAGELFF.

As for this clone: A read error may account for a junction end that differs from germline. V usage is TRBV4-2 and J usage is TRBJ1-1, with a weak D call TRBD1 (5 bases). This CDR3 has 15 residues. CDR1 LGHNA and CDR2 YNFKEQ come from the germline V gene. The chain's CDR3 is CASSQEVGQVLITDF. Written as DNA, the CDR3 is TGTGCCAGCAGCCAAGAAGTGGGGCAGGTCCTTATTACTGATTTT.

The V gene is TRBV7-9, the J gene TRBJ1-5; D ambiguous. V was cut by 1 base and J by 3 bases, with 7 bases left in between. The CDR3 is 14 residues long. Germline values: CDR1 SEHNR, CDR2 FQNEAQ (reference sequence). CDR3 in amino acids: CASSLGGNNQPQHF. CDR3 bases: TGTGCCAGCAGCTTAGGAGGGAACAATCAGCCCCAGCATTTT.

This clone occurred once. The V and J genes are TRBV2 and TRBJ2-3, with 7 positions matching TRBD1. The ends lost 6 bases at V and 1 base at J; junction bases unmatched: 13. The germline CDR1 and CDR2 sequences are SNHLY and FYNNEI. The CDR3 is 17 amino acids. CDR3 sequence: CASRPGPPGGGTDTQYF. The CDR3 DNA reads TGTGCCAGCAGACCGGGACCCCCAGGGGGAGGCACAGATACGCAGTATTTT.

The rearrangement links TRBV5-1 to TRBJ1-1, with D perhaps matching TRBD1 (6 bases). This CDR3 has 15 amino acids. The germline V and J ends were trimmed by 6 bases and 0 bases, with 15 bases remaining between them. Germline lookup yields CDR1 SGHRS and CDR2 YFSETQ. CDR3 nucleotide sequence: TGCGCCAGCATCGGGGGGCAGGGGCTGAACACTGAAGCTTTCTTT. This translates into CASIGGQGLNTEAFF.

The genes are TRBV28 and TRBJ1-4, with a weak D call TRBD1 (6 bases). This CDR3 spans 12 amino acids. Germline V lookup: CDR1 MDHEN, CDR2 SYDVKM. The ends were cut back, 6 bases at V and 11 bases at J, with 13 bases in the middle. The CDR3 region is CASSTGGGKLFF. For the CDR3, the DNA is TGTGCCAGCAGCACCGGGGGCGGGAAACTGTTTTTT.

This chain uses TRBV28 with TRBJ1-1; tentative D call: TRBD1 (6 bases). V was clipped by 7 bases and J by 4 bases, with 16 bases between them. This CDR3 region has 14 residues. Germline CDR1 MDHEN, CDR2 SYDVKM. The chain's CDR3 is CASTATGLGTEAFF. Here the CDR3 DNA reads TGTGCCAGCACAGCGACAGGTCTGGGCACTGAAGCTTTCTTT.

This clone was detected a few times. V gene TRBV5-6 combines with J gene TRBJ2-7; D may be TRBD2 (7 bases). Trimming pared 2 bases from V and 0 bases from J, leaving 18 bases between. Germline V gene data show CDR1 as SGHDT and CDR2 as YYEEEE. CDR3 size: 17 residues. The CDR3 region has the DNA TGTGCCAGCAGCTTAGAAGTGGGGGGGCAGAGCTCCTACGAGCAGTACTTC. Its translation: CASSLEVGGQSSYEQYF. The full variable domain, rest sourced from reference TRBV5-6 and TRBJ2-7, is DAGVTQSPTHLIKTRGQQVTLRCSPKSGHDTVSWYQQALGQGPQFIFQYYEEEERQRGNFPDRFSGHQFPNYSSELNVNALLLGDSALYLCASSLEVGGQSSYEQYFGPGTRLTVT.

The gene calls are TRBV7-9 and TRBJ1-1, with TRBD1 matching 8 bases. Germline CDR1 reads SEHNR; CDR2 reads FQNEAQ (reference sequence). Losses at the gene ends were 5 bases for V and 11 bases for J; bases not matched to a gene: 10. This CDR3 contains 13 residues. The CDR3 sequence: CASSPGTGPWAFF. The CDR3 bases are TGTGCCAGCAGCCCCGGGACAGGACCATGGGCTTTCTTT.

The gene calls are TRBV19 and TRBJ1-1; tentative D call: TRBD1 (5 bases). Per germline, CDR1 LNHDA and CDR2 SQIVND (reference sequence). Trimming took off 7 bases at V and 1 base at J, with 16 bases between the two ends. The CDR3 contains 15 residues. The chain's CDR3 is CASTLTIGANTEAFF. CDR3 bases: TGTGCCAGTACCCTCACAATAGGGGCGAACACTGAAGCTTTCTTT.

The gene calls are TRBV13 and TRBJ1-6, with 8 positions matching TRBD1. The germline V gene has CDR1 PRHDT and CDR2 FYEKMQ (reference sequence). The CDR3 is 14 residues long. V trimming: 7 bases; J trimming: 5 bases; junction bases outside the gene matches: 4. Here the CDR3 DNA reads TGTGCCAGCACCAGACAGGGGCATAATTCACCCCTCCACTTT. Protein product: CASTRQGHNSPLHF.

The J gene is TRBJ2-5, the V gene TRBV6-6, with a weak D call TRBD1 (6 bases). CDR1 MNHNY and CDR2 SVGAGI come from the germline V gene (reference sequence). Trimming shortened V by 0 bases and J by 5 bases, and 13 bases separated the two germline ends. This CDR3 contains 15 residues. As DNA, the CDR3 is TGTGCCAGCAGTTACTCGAGGCAGGGGTGGGAGACCCAGTACTTC. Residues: CASSYSRQGWETQYF.

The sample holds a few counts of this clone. CDR3 amino acids: CASSSFNSPLHF. The DNA of the CDR3 is TGTGCCAGCAGCTCATTTAATTCACCCCTCCACTTT. The rearrangement uses TRBV7-6 and TRBJ1-6; D unclear. Germline V gene lookup returns CDR1 SGHVS and CDR2 FNYEAQ. Deletions cut 4 bases from V and 6 bases from J, with 4 bases between. The CDR3 covers 12 residues.

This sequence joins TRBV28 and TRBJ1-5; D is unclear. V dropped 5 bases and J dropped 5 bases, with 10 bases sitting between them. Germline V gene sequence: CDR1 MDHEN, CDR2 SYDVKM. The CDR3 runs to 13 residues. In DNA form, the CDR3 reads TGTGCCAGCAGTGTCCGCGGGTATCAGCCCCAGCATTTT. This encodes CASSVRGYQPQHF.

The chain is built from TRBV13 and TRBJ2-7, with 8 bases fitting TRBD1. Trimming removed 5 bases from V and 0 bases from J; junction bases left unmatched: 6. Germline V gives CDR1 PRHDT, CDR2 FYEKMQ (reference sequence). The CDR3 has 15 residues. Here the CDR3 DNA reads TGTGCCAGCAGCACCCACAGGGGGAGCTCCTACGAGCAGTACTTC. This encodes CASSTHRGSSYEQYF. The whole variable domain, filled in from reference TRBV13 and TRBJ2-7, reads AAGVIQSPRHLIKEKRETATLKCYPIPRHDTVYWYQQGPGQDPQFLISFYEKMQSDKGSIPDRFSAQQFSDYHSELNMSSLELGDSALYFCASSTHRGSSYEQYFGPGTRLTVT.

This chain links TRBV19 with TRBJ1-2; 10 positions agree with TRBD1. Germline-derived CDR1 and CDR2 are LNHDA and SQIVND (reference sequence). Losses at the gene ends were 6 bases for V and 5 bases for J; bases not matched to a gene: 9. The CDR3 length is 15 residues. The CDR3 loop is CASSLPGQGLYGYTF. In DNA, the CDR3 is TGTGCCAGTAGCCTTCCGGGACAGGGGCTATATGGCTACACCTTC.

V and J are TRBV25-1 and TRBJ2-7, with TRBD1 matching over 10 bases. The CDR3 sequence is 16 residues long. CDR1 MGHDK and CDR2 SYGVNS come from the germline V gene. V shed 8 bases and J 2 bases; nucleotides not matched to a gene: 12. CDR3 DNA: TGTGCCAGCCAACCGGGACAGGGGTTACTTGCCTACGAGCAGTACTTC. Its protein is CASQPGQGLLAYEQYF.

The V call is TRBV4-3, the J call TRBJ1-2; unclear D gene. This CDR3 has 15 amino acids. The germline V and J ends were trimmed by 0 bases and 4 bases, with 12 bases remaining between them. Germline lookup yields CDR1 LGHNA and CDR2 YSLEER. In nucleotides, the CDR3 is TGCGCCAGCAGCCAAGAAGCCACAATGCTCTATGGCTACACCTTC. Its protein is CASSQEATMLYGYTF.